This is a list of T cell receptor beta chains from one sample in a study of blood T cell repertoires in COVID-19. Method: immunoSEQ multiplex PCR; TCRdb's copy keeps in-frame clones and lacks some. The table has around 240,000 clones, around 83% seen once; the top ten hold around 7%. Sequenced input: peripheral blood. These receptor sequences come from a woman between 50 and 59 years old with acute or convalescent COVID-19. The CDR3 runs from the conserved cysteine through the conserved F or W. D genes are given only for firm matches. Size tells how often a clone was seen (once, few, many) or the class of an expanded clone, and some rows leave it out.

TRBJ1-1 - 13 TRBV19 - CASSKTVNTEAFF TGTGCCAGTAGTAAGACAGTGAACACTGAAGCTTTCTTT
TRBJ2-3 - 14 TRBV6-4 once CASSAGADTDTQYF TGTGCCAGCAGTGCTGGCGCGGACACAGATACGCAGTATTTT
TRBJ2-1 TRBD2 15 TRBV24-1 - CATSAQAGAYNEQFF TGTGCCACCAGTGCCCAAGCGGGGGCCTACAATGAGCAGTTCTTC
TRBJ1-2 TRBD1 14 TRBV28 few CASRSGQGTYGYTF TGTGCCAGCAGGTCGGGACAGGGGACTTACGGCTACACCTTC
TRBJ2-3 - 14 TRBV6-6 - CASSLTGRADTQYF TGTGCCAGCAGCCTGACAGGCCGGGCAGATACGCAGTATTTT
TRBJ2-5 - 18 TRBV1 - CTSSQFKPRHIAPETQYF TGCACCAGCAGCCAATTCAAGCCGAGACACATCGCCCCCGAGACCCAGTACTTC
TRBJ1-4 - 13 TRBV6-1 - CASSEQGNEKLFF TGTGCCAGCAGTGAACAGGGGAATGAAAAACTGTTTTTT
TRBJ2-7 - 16 TRBV11-2 - CASSPPGGARPYEQYF TGTGCCAGCAGCCCCCCTGGGGGGGCGAGGCCCTACGAGCAGTACTTC
TRBJ1-3 TRBD1 15 TRBV7-9 - CASSWGQHSGNTIYF TGTGCCAGCAGCTGGGGACAGCACTCTGGAAACACCATATATTTT
TRBJ1-2 - 13 TRBV13 - CASSLQGGYGYTF TGTGCCAGCAGCTTACAGGGAGGGTATGGCTACACCTTC
TRBJ2-7 - 13 TRBV5-6 - CASSLTVSYEQYF TGTGCCAGCAGCTTGACAGTCTCCTACGAGCAGTACTTC
TRBJ2-3 - 16 TRBV7-9 - CASSSRGGGSTDTQYF TGTGCCAGCAGCTCTAGGGGTGGGGGGAGCACAGATACGCAGTATTTT
TRBJ2-3 - 14 TRBV5-1 - CASSSGQGTDTQYF TGCGCCAGCAGCTCCGGTCAGGGCACAGATACGCAGTATTTT
TRBJ1-5 - 13 TRBV28 once CASSITGNQPQHF TGTGCCAGCAGCATCACAGGCAATCAGCCCCAGCATTTT
TRBJ2-2 TRBD1 14 TRBV6-5 - CASKPRGLTGELFF TGTGCCAGCAAGCCCAGGGGGCTCACCGGGGAGCTGTTTTTT
TRBJ1-3 TRBD1 15 TRBV6-6 few CASIIGQGKGNTIYF TGTGCCAGCATTATCGGACAGGGAAAAGGAAACACCATATATTTT
TRBJ2-3 - 13 TRBV9 - CASSVVTDDTQYF TGTGCCAGCAGCGTAGTAACAGACGATACGCAGTATTTT
TRBJ1-5 TRBD1 15 TRBV28 - CASSPRGRGHQPQHF TGTGCCAGCAGTCCGAGGGGGCGCGGGCATCAGCCCCAGCATTTT
TRBJ1-2 - 13 TRBV12-3/TRBV12-4 - CASSCRDCYGYTF TGTGCCAGCAGTTGCCGGGATTGCTATGGCTACACCTTC
TRBJ2-3 TRBD1 14 TRBV13 - CASSFRQGANTQYF TGTGCCAGCAGCTTCCGGCAGGGGGCGAATACGCAGTATTTT
TRBJ2-2 TRBD2 17 TRBV2 - CASSRTSGGLNTGELFF TGTGCCAGCAGCCGGACTAGCGGGGGGCTGAACACCGGGGAGCTGTTTTTT
TRBJ2-5 TRBD2 16 TRBV10-3 - CAISEELAGVTETQYF TGTGCCATCAGTGAAGAGCTAGCGGGAGTAACTGAGACCCAGTACTTC
TRBJ2-2 - 14 TRBV6-2/TRBV6-3 - CASSSGSNTGELFF TGTGCCAGCAGTTCGGGGTCGAACACCGGGGAGCTGTTTTTT
TRBJ2-7 TRBD2 12 TRBV27 - CASGRASYEQYF TGTGCCAGCGGGAGGGCCAGCTACGAGCAGTACTTC
TRBJ2-5 TRBD1 12 TRBV30 - CAWSTGQGTQYF TGTGCCTGGAGTACTGGACAGGGCACCCAGTACTTC
TRBJ2-2 - 16 TRBV7-2 - CASSPRGPTNTGELFF TGTGCCAGCAGCCCACGTGGCCCCACGAACACCGGGGAGCTGTTTTTT
TRBJ2-1 TRBD2 15 TRBV7-2 few CASSKRGGSYNEQFF TGTGCCAGCAGTAAGCGGGGGGGCTCCTACAATGAGCAGTTCTTC
TRBJ1-3 - 12 TRBV6-5 - CASSSLSHTMYF TGTGCCAGCAGTTCCCTCAGTCACACCATGTATTTT
TRBJ1-5 - 15 TRBV2 few CASSTRGNSNQPQHF TGTGCCAGCAGTACGCGGGGGAATAGCAATCAGCCCCAGCATTTT
TRBJ1-5 - 16 TRBV6-2/TRBV6-3 - CASSYDSYYSNQPQHF TGTGCCAGCAGTTACGACAGCTATTATAGCAATCAGCCCCAGCATTTT
TRBJ2-4 TRBD2 16 TRBV7-9 - CASSYAGGVAKNIQYF TGTGCCAGCAGCTATGCGGGAGGGGTAGCCAAAAACATTCAGTACTTC
TRBJ1-2 TRBD1 16 TRBV3-1/TRBV3-2 - CASSLGGRGQIYGYTF TGTGCCAGCAGCCTCGGCGGCAGGGGGCAAATCTATGGCTACACCTTC
TRBJ1-2 - 13 TRBV7-2 - CASSLGRDYGYTF TGTGCCAGCAGCTTAGGTCGAGACTATGGCTACACCTTC
TRBJ2-3 - 17 TRBV3-1/TRBV3-2 once CASSQLPGGSSTDTQYF TGTGCCAGCAGCCAACTGCCAGGCGGGTCTAGCACAGATACGCAGTATTTT
TRBJ2-1 TRBD2 16 TRBV5-1 - CASSSTSGVSYNEQFF TGCGCCAGCAGTTCGACTAGCGGGGTATCCTACAATGAGCAGTTCTTC
TRBJ2-7 - 14 TRBV5-1 - CASSLAAVSYEQYF TGCGCCAGCAGCTTGGCCGCGGTCTCCTACGAGCAGTACTTC
TRBJ2-5 TRBD1 14 TRBV5-1 - CASSLDRAQETQYF TGCGCCAGCAGCCTCGACAGGGCTCAAGAGACCCAGTACTTC
TRBJ1-1 - 16 TRBV21-1 - CASSKNRTGRNTEAFF TGTGCCAGCAGCAAGAACCGGACAGGGCGAAACACTGAAGCTTTCTTT
TRBJ2-1 - 16 TRBV5-6 - CASNYRGNGVYNEQFF TGTGCCAGCAATTACCGGGGTAATGGGGTATACAATGAGCAGTTCTTC
TRBJ1-2 TRBD1 15 TRBV28 - CASSGGQGRGGGYTF TGTGCCAGCAGTGGGGGACAGGGGAGAGGAGGTGGCTACACCTTC
TRBJ1-1 TRBD1 14 TRBV28 - CASTRDSLNTEAFF TGTGCCAGCACCAGGGACAGCCTTAACACTGAAGCTTTCTTT
TRBJ2-5 TRBD2 15 TRBV5-4 - CASSPPPSGEETQYF TGTGCCAGCAGCCCGCCGCCCAGCGGGGAAGAGACCCAGTACTTC
TRBJ1-1 - 12 TRBV6-5 - CASSYGHTEAFF TGTGCCAGCAGTTATGGCCACACTGAAGCTTTCTTT
TRBJ1-2 - 14 TRBV10-3 - CAISEAGKNYGYTF TGTGCCATCAGTGAGGCAGGGAAGAACTATGGCTACACCTTC
TRBJ1-5 TRBD1 15 TRBV27 - CASSNRGNGNQPQHF TGTGCCAGCAGTAACAGGGGAAACGGCAATCAGCCCCAGCATTTT
TRBJ2-6 - 14 TRBV6-2/TRBV6-3 - CASSFRVTNNVLTF TGTGCCAGCAGTTTCAGGGTGACAAACAACGTCCTGACTTTC
TRBJ1-4 - 15 TRBV28 - CASIFFGGANEKLFF TGTGCCAGCATTTTCTTCGGGGGAGCTAATGAAAAACTGTTTTTT
TRBJ2-7 - 13 TRBV28 - CASSLSSLYEQYF TGTGCCAGCAGTTTATCCTCTCTCTACGAGCAGTACTTC
TRBJ1-2 - 14 TRBV28 - CASSFRQAPYGYTF TGTGCCAGCAGTTTTCGACAGGCCCCCTATGGCTACACCTTC
TRBJ2-1 TRBD1 15 TRBV5-1 - CASSPAGTGGNEQFF TGCGCCAGCAGCCCGGCCGGGACAGGGGGCAATGAGCAGTTCTTC
TRBJ1-4 - 16 TRBV5-1 - CASSIGQYGGVEKLFF TGCGCCAGCAGCATAGGCCAGTACGGGGGAGTTGAAAAACTGTTTTTT
TRBJ1-2 - 14 TRBV5-1 - CASTSGSGGYGYTF TGCGCCAGCACCTCGGGTTCGGGGGGCTATGGCTACACCTTC
TRBJ2-6 TRBD2 18 TRBV2 - CASTDGPGGRAGANVLTF TGTGCCAGCACTGACGGGCCTGGGGGGAGGGCTGGGGCCAACGTCCTGACTTTC
TRBJ1-5 - 17 TRBV28 - CASSLGGAVYSNQPQHF TGTGCCAGCAGTTTAGGGGGGGCTGTGTATAGCAATCAGCCCCAGCATTTT
TRBJ2-7 TRBD1 14 TRBV5-1 - CASSQDRITYEQYF TGCGCCAGCAGCCAGGACAGGATCACCTACGAGCAGTACTTC
TRBJ1-2 - 14 TRBV9 - CASSVAPEDYGYTF TGTGCCAGCAGCGTAGCCCCAGAGGACTATGGCTACACCTTC
TRBJ2-1 TRBD1 14 TRBV5-1 - CASREGQFVIKQFF TGCGCCAGCAGAGAGGGACAGTTCGTAATAAAGCAGTTCTTC
TRBJ2-5 - 13 TRBV24-1 - CATTQEGSETQYF TGTGCCACCACTCAGGAGGGCTCAGAGACCCAGTACTTC